This TCR beta chain was profiled in a study of CXCR3-negative and CXCR3-positive naive CD8 T cells. In the study overall: Libraries each contributed about 1.5 +/- 0.3 million TRB reads, for some 130 million in total. Study-wide findings and caveats: Higher TRB CDR3 hydrophobicity marked CXCR3-positive naive cells relative to CXCR3-negative naive cells. Between one naive subset and the other, surface CD5 was comparable, and TCR strength was inferred from TRB CDR3 properties.

From germline, CDR1 is SGHRS and CDR2 YFSETQ. The CDR3 totals 13 residues. Comment on this clonotype: Its target is not known.

UMI-labeled TRB cDNA libraries were prepared by 5' RACE. Reanalyzing the 5' RACE reads, TCRdb keeps one entry per CDR3 protein, without DNA. The sample table includes about 150,000 distinct CDR3 sequences. Using triplicate sorts, roughly 300,000 cells were collected each time from every CD8+ T cell subset. The CD45RO-CCR7+CD27+CD95- phenotype denoted naive CD8+ T cells. Sequenced sample: naive CXCR3+ CD8+ T cells from blood. This sample's subset: CD45RO-CCR7+CD27+CD95- naive CD8+ T cells expressing CXCR3 (TNR3+). The source is a human donor in good health. Some clones in this sample may be carry-over from other donors' samples. This rearrangement joins TRBV5-1 to TRBJ1-1; with no DNA, the TCRdb D assignment of TRBD1 cannot be verified. The chain's CDR3 is CASSLFRDTEAFF.